Listed here are 2 T cell receptor beta chains from one sample, sequenced in a study of blood T cell repertoires in COVID-19. Some clones are missing from TCRdb's copy, which holds only in-frame ones; the method was immunoSEQ multiplex PCR. The sample shows about 400,000 clones, approximately 88% of them seen only once. Sequenced sample: PBMCs or T cells enriched from blood (not recorded which). These receptors were obtained from a woman aged 40 to 50 with acute COVID-19.

The chain has TRBV11-2 and TRBJ1-2; TRBD1 matches 7 bases. The CDR3 consists of 16 residues. With V trimmed by 2 bases and J by 4 bases, 10 bases remained unmatched. Germline CDR1 SGHAT, CDR2 FQNNGV. CDR3 nucleotide sequence: TGTGCCAGCAGCTTAATTCAGGGGGACTCACCCTATGGCTACACCTTC. The encoded protein is CASSLIQGDSPYGYTF.

This clone was detected only once. The chain joins TRBV28 to TRBJ2-4; a weak D match, TRBD2 (7 bases). The CDR3 loop spans 18 amino acids. Trimming pared 7 bases from V and 0 bases from J, leaving 22 bases between. The germline V gene has CDR1 MDHEN and CDR2 SYDVKM. The CDR3 sequence is CASTDTGGIPLAKNIQYF. The CDR3 coding sequence is TGTGCCAGCACAGATACGGGGGGCATCCCCCTAGCCAAAAACATTCAGTACTTC.